This passage covers 20 T cell receptor beta chains from one sample sequenced in a study of Ad26.COV2.S vaccination and SARS-CoV-2 variants. Sample treatment: about 20 received Ad26.COV2.S at low or high dose, single or two shots; about five received placebo; per-sample allocation not given. Day 63 following the first vaccine or placebo injection was when the samples were taken. Here immunoSEQ multiplex PCR was the method, and the copy in TCRdb shows in-frame clones only, minus some. The table shows some 270,000 clones, with around 88% occurring only once. Sequencing used peripheral blood, obtained in a trial of Ad26.COV2.S vaccine versus placebo. These receptors were collected from a person between 18 and 60 years old who received the Ad26.COV2.S COVID-19 vaccine or a placebo.

The chain recombines TRBV9 with TRBJ2-1; D perhaps matches TRBD2 (7 bases). The germline CDR1 and CDR2 sequences are SGDLS and YYNGEE. V was cut by 0 bases and J by 4 bases, with 14 bases left in between. This CDR3 contains 16 residues. CDR3 coding DNA: TGTGCCAGCAGCGTAGGGCCAGCGGGGACATACAATGAGCAGTTCTTC. Translating it yields CASSVGPAGTYNEQFF. Based on the CDR3 plus reference TRBV9 and TRBJ2-1, the full variable domain is DSGVTQTPKHLITATGQRVTLRCSPRSGDLSVYWYQQSLDQGLQFLIQYYNGEERAKGNILERFSAQQFPDLHSELNLSSLELGDSALYFCASSVGPAGTYNEQFFGPGTRLTVL.

V gene TRBV3-1 (or the pseudogene TRBV3-2) combines with J gene TRBJ2-1, with 9 nucleotides matching TRBD2. The CDR3 length is 18 residues. Unmatched junction bases numbered 14, after V lost 1 base and J lost 7 bases. Germline CDR1 is LGHDT and CDR2 is YNNKEL (reference sequence). CDR3 DNA sequence: TGTGCCAGCAGCCAAGGACTCGGGGGGGCTAGCGGGGTTAATGAGCAGTTCTTC. Its protein is CASSQGLGGASGVNEQFF.

The gene calls are TRBV6-4 and TRBJ2-2; D possibly matches TRBD1 or TRBD2 (5 bases each). The CDR3 totals 15 residues. The germline gives CDR1 MRHNA, CDR2 SNTAGT. V was pared by 0 bases and J by 6 bases, with 11 bases between. The DNA for the CDR3 is TGTGCCAGCAGTGACTCGACCCTGGGGGCCGGGGAGCTGTTTTTT. Translated: CASSDSTLGAGELFF.

The V call is TRBV9, the J call TRBJ1-6; no reliable D call. In germline, CDR1 is SGDLS, CDR2 YYNGEE. The CDR3 spans 15 residues. V was cut by 0 bases and J by 5 bases, with 9 bases left in between. CDR3 amino acids: CASSVGAGDNSPLHF. The CDR3, as DNA: TGTGCCAGCAGCGTAGGGGCAGGAGATAATTCACCCCTCCACTTT.

The rearrangement joins TRBV24-1 to TRBJ2-4; 11 bases match TRBD2. The CDR3 totals 15 residues. CDR1 KGHDR and CDR2 SFDVKD come from the germline V gene. After removal of 10 bases from V and 2 bases from J, the junction contained 6 bases not matched to a gene. In DNA, the CDR3 is TGTGCCACTAGTAGCGGGAGGGAAACCAAAAACATTCAGTACTTC. This translates into CATSSGRETKNIQYF.

V gene TRBV27 combines with J gene TRBJ2-5; 10 bases line up with TRBD2. The CDR3 has 19 residues. The ends lost 11 bases at V and 7 bases at J; junction bases unmatched: 28. Germline-derived CDR1 and CDR2 are MNHEY and SMNVEV (reference sequence). CDR3 DNA sequence: TGTGCCCGGCCCGCCCCGGACGATTTAACTAGCGGGACGTCAGGGACCCAGTACTTC. Its translation: CARPAPDDLTSGTSGTQYF.

V and J are TRBV21-1 and TRBJ1-5. TRBV21-1 is a pseudogene. This CDR3 spans 17 amino acids. CDR3 DNA: TGTGCTAGCAGCAAAGATGTGCCGATGGAGGGGCGGAAAATCAAGCATTTT. Translating gives CASSKDVPMEGRKIKHF.

In this sample, this clone turned up many times. The chain is built from TRBV7-9 and TRBJ1-2; 7 bases map to TRBD1. This CDR3 is 15 amino acids long. The trim removed 4 bases at V and 6 bases at J, leaving 11 bases unmatched. Germline lookup yields CDR1 SEHNR and CDR2 FQNEAQ (reference sequence). CDR3 nucleotide sequence: TGTGCCAGCAGCTCACTTACCGACAGGGTTCATGGCTACACCTTC. Translating gives CASSSLTDRVHGYTF.

V usage is TRBV7-9 and J usage is TRBJ1-1; 11 bases are a match to TRBD1. This CDR3 contains 15 residues. Per germline, CDR1 SEHNR and CDR2 FQNEAQ (reference sequence). J gave up 4 bases and V 0 bases, and 1 base lay outside the gene matches. CDR3 amino acids: CASSLAGTGGTEAFF. CDR3 DNA: TGTGCCAGCAGCTTAGCCGGGACAGGGGGCACTGAAGCTTTCTTT.

The chain recombines TRBV4-3 with TRBJ2-1; 8 bases line up with TRBD2. Per the germline V gene, CDR1 is LGHNA and CDR2 is YSLEER. The CDR3 totals 14 residues. The trim removed 6 bases at V and 2 bases at J, leaving 3 bases unmatched. The CDR3 loop is CASSYSGTYNEQFF. For the CDR3, the DNA is TGCGCCAGCAGTTATAGCGGGACCTACAATGAGCAGTTCTTC.

The rearrangement joins TRBV6-2 or TRBV6-3 to TRBJ1-5; D is ambiguous. The CDR3 runs to 16 residues. Trimming left V 6 bases short and J 4 bases short, with 19 bases between. CDR1 and CDR2 from the germline V gene are MNHEY and SVGEGT. In DNA, the CDR3 is TGTGCCAGCAGCCCTCTCAGGTGGTATGAGAATCAGCCCCAGCATTTT. Translated: CASSPLRWYENQPQHF.

This chain uses TRBV4-2 with TRBJ1-2, with D perhaps TRBD1 (6 bases). Trimming pared 0 bases from V and 8 bases from J, leaving 13 bases between. Germline V gene sequence: CDR1 LGHNA, CDR2 YNFKEQ. The length of the CDR3 is 14 residues. CDR3: CASSQEPGTLGYTF. CDR3 DNA sequence: TGTGCCAGCAGCCAAGAGCCCGGGACATTAGGCTACACCTTC.

This sequence joins TRBV29-1 and TRBJ1-2; TRBD1 agrees at 10 bases. Germline CDR1 reads SQVTM; CDR2 reads ANQGSEA. The CDR3 sequence is 15 residues long. V shed 0 bases and J 5 bases; nucleotides not matched to a gene: 6. The DNA of the CDR3 is TGCAGCGTTGAAGAACGACAGGGGGCGATTTATGGCTACACCTTC. Its translation: CSVEERQGAIYGYTF.

V and J are TRBV7-2 and TRBJ2-1; 9 bases line up with TRBD2. J was trimmed by 9 bases and V by 1 base; bases with no gene match: 1. The CDR3 length is 13 residues. Germline assignment: CDR1 SGHTA and CDR2 FQGNSA. Here the CDR3 reads CASSLGAGGEQFF. The CDR3 DNA reads TGTGCCAGCAGCTTAGGAGCGGGGGGTGAGCAGTTCTTC.

By sample fraction, this clone is medium-sized (0.01 to 0.1%). This rearrangement joins TRBV6-2 or TRBV6-3 to TRBJ2-1; 10 nucleotides match TRBD1. This CDR3 comprises 15 residues. Germline values: CDR1 MNHEY, CDR2 SVGEGT. After removal of 2 bases from V and 4 bases from J, the junction contained 2 bases not matched to a gene. As DNA, the CDR3 is TGTGCCAGCAGTTACGGGACAGGGGAATACAATGAGCAGTTCTTC. It codes for CASSYGTGEYNEQFF.

This clone was observed once. This rearrangement joins TRBV6-5 to TRBJ2-7; TRBD2 matches at 12 bases. The junction had 9 bases not matched to a gene; V was cut back by 5 bases and J by 7 bases. Germline assignment: CDR1 MNHEY and CDR2 SVGAGI. The CDR3 spans 15 residues. This CDR3 is CASSNRLAGDQEQYV. CDR3 coding DNA: TGTGCCAGCAGTAACAGACTAGCGGGAGACCAGGAGCAGTACGTC.

The genes are TRBV7-2 and TRBJ2-3; D assignment may be TRBD1 or TRBD2 (5 bases each). Per the germline V gene, CDR1 is SGHTA and CDR2 is FQGNSA. The V and J ends lost 2 bases and 2 bases respectively, with 11 bases between them. The length of the CDR3 is 15 residues. CDR3 sequence: CASSLRWDHTDTQYF. DNA for the CDR3: TGTGCCAGCAGCTTAAGGTGGGACCACACAGATACGCAGTATTTT.

The sample holds one count of this clone. The sample carries other DNA sequences with the same CDR3. The rearrangement uses TRBV11-2 and TRBJ1-2; possibly TRBD1 for D (5 bases). The germline V and J ends were trimmed by 1 base and 1 base, with 7 bases remaining between them. CDR3 size: 14 residues. The germline V gene encodes CDR1 SGHAT and CDR2 FQNNGV. The CDR3 loop reads CASSLVDSNYGYTF. The CDR3 region has the DNA TGTGCCAGCAGCTTAGTCGACAGTAACTATGGCTACACCTTC.

V usage is TRBV19 and J usage is TRBJ2-5; tentative D call: TRBD2 (6 bases). Germline CDR1 LNHDA, CDR2 SQIVND (reference sequence). The CDR3 runs to 12 residues. Trimming cost V 3 bases and J 10 bases, with 12 bases left between them. CDR3 sequence: CASSIPPGSQYF. The CDR3 DNA is TGTGCCAGTAGTATTCCCCCCGGGAGCCAGTACTTC.

The rearrangement joins TRBV24-1 to TRBJ2-4, with D possibly matching TRBD2 (6 bases). V lost 5 bases and J lost 0, with 16 bases in between. CDR1 is KGHDR and CDR2 is SFDVKD in the germline V gene. This CDR3 contains 17 residues. The CDR3 reads CATSGAEMGLAKNIQYF. The CDR3 DNA reads TGTGCCACCAGTGGAGCCGAAATGGGACTAGCCAAAAACATTCAGTACTTC.